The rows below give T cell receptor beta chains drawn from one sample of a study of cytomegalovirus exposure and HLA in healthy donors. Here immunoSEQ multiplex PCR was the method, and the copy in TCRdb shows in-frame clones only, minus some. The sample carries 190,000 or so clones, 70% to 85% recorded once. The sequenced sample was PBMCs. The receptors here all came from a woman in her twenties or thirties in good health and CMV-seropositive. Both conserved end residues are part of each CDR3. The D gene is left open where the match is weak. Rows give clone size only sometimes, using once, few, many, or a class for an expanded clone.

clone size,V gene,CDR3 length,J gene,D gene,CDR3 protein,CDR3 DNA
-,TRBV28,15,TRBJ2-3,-,CASSPRPKPTDTQYF,TGTGCCAGCAGTCCGAGGCCCAAACCCACAGATACGCAGTATTTT
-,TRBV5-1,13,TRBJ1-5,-,CASRADSNQPQHF,TGCGCCAGCAGGGCAGATAGCAATCAGCCCCAGCATTTT
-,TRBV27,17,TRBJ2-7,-,CASSFPHRDFAVWEQYF,TGTGCCAGCAGTTTCCCCCACCGGGACTTCGCGGTGTGGGAGCAGTACTTC
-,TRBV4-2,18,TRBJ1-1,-,CASSQEWGRGAVNTEAFF,TGTGCCAGCAGCCAAGAGTGGGGGCGGGGGGCCGTGAACACTGAAGCTTTCTTT
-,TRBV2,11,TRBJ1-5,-,CASSARGIQHF,TGTGCCAGCAGCGCCAGGGGAATCCAGCATTTT
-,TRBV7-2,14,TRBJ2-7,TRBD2,CASSLGVRGNEQYF,TGTGCCAGCAGCTTAGGGGTGCGGGGGAACGAGCAGTACTTC
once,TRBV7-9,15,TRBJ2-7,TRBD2,CASSFGLAGAREQYF,TGTGCCAGCAGCTTCGGATTAGCGGGGGCGCGGGAGCAGTACTTC
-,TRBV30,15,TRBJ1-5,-,CAWSKSTDRNQPQHF,TGTGCCTGGAGCAAGTCAACTGACAGGAATCAGCCCCAGCATTTT
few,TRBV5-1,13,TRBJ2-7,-,CASSLRDSYEQYF,TGCGCCAGCAGCTTGCGGGACTCCTACGAGCAGTACTTC
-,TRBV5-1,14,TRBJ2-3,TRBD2,CASRASGSSDTQYF,TGCGCCAGCAGGGCTAGCGGGAGCAGTGATACGCAGTATTTT
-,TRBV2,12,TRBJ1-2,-,CASSDRAYGYTF,TGTGCCAGCAGTGACCGAGCATATGGCTACACCTTC
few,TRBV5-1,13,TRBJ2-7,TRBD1,CASRPRQGGEQYF,TGCGCCAGCAGACCAAGACAGGGGGGCGAGCAGTACTTC
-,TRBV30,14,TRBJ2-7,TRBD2,CAGSGRVLPYEQYF,TGTGCCGGTAGCGGGAGGGTCCTGCCCTACGAGCAGTACTTC
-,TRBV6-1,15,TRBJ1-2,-,CASSEALGRGYGYTF,TGTGCCAGCAGTGAAGCCCTTGGCAGGGGCTATGGCTACACCTTC
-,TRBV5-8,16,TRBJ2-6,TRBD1,CASSYGQGSGANVLTF,TGTGCCAGCAGTTACGGACAGGGGTCTGGGGCCAACGTCCTGACTTTC
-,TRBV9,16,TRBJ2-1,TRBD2,CASSVVVTGGHDEQFF,TGTGCCAGCAGCGTAGTAGTAACGGGAGGGCACGATGAGCAGTTCTTC
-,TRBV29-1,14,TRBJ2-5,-,CSVSGGYTQETQYF,TGCAGCGTTTCTGGGGGGTATACCCAAGAGACCCAGTACTTC
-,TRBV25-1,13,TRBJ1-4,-,CASSDFGGEKLFF,TGTGCCAGCAGTGATTTCGGGGGAGAAAAACTGTTTTTT
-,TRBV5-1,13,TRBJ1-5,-,CASSLYADQPQHF,TGCGCCAGCAGCTTGTATGCAGATCAGCCCCAGCATTTT
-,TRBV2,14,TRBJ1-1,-,CASTRQVGDTEAFF,TGTGCCAGCACCCGACAGGTGGGAGACACTGAAGCTTTCTTT
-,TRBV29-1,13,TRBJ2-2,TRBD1,CSVGTGSPGELFF,TGCAGCGTTGGGACAGGGAGTCCCGGGGAGCTGTTTTTT
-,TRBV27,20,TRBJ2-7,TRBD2,CASGTILSGTSGRTFGEQYF,TGTGCCAGCGGGACAATTCTGTCCGGGACTAGCGGGAGGACCTTCGGGGAGCAGTACTTC
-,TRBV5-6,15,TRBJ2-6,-,CASSFRLSGANVLTF,TGTGCCAGCAGCTTCCGACTCTCTGGGGCCAACGTCCTGACTTTC
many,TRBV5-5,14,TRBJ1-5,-,CASSLETGNQPQHF,TGTGCCAGCAGCTTGGAAACAGGGAATCAGCCCCAGCATTTT
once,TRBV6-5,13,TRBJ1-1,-,CASSTRGDTEAFF,TGTGCCAGCAGTACGCGGGGGGACACTGAAGCTTTCTTT
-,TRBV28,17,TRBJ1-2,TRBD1,CASSSPQGAYRGYGYTF,TGTGCCAGCAGTTCCCCGCAGGGGGCCTATAGGGGCTATGGCTACACCTTC
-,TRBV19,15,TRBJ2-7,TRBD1,CASRVRTGPSYEQYF,TGTGCCAGTAGGGTAAGGACAGGGCCTTCCTACGAGCAGTACTTC
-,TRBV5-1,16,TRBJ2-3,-,CASSPPADSLTDTQYF,TGCGCCAGCAGCCCCCCAGCGGATTCACTCACAGATACGCAGTATTTT
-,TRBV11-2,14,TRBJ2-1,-,CASSLAGVINEQFF,TGTGCCAGCAGCTTAGCGGGAGTAATCAATGAGCAGTTCTTC
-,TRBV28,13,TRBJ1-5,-,CASSLQGIQPQHF,TGTGCCAGCAGTCTCCAGGGAATCCAGCCCCAGCATTTT
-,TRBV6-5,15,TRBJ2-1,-,CASSYGGRSYNEQFF,TGTGCCAGCAGTTACGGGGGCCGCTCCTACAATGAGCAGTTCTTC
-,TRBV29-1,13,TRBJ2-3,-,CSVGIARTDTQYF,TGCAGCGTTGGGATAGCGCGCACAGATACGCAGTATTTT
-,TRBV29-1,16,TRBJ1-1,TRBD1,CSAYPGQGAMNTEAFF,TGCAGCGCCTACCCAGGACAGGGGGCTATGAACACTGAAGCTTTCTTT
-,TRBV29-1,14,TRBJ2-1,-,CSVARVSSYNEQFF,TGCAGCGTTGCTCGGGTGAGCTCCTACAATGAGCAGTTCTTC
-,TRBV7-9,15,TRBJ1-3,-,CASSLGTESGNTIYF,TGTGCCAGCAGCTTAGGGACAGAATCTGGAAACACCATATATTTT
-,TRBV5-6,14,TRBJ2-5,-,CASRLGGYQETQYF,TGTGCCAGCAGGTTAGGAGGGTACCAAGAGACCCAGTACTTC
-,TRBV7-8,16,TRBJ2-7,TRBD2,CASSLVGGAGESEQYF,TGTGCCAGCAGCTTAGTAGGAGGAGCGGGAGAAAGCGAGCAGTACTTC
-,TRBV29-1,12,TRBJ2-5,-,CSVPSRQETQYF,TGCAGCGTTCCCTCGCGACAAGAGACCCAGTACTTC
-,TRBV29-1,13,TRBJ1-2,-,CSVSTVGLGGYTF,TGCAGCGTGTCGACAGTGGGGTTGGGGGGCTACACCTTC
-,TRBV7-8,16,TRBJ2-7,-,CASSLAPDGSSYEQYF,TGTGCCAGCAGCTTAGCCCCGGACGGGAGCTCCTACGAGCAGTACTTC
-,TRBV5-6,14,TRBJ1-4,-,CASSKTATNEKLFF,TGTGCCAGCAGCAAGACAGCAACTAATGAAAAACTGTTTTTT
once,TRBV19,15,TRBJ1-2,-,CASSPYRETNYGYTF,TGTGCCAGTAGTCCCTACAGGGAGACTAACTATGGCTACACCTTC
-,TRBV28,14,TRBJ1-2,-,CASSFGGDVSGYTF,TGTGCCAGCAGTTTCGGAGGGGATGTTTCTGGCTACACCTTC
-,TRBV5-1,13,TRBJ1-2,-,CASSLGGSGGYTF,TGCGCCAGCAGCCTCGGGGGGTCCGGTGGCTACACCTTC
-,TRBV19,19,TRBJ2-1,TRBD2,CATKGRLAGGIGSYNEQFF,TGTGCAACAAAAGGCCGACTAGCGGGAGGAATCGGTTCCTACAATGAGCAGTTCTTC
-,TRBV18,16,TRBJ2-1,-,CASSPRGGAGYNEQFF,TGTGCCAGCTCACCACGCGGCGGAGCCGGATACAATGAGCAGTTCTTC
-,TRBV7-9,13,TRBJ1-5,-,CASSQTGNQPQHF,TGTGCCAGCAGCCAAACCGGGAATCAGCCCCAGCATTTT
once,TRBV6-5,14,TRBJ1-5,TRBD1,CASSWGGQGAQEHF,TGTGCCAGCAGTTGGGGAGGACAGGGGGCCCAGGAGCATTTT
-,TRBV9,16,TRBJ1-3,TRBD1,CASSVMTGFTGNTIYF,TGTGCCAGCAGCGTTATGACAGGGTTCACTGGAAACACCATATATTTT
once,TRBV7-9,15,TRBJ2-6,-,CASRIGASGANVLTF,TGTGCCAGCAGGATCGGAGCTTCTGGGGCCAACGTCCTGACTTTC
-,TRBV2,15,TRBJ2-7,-,CASSEYLAGIYEQYF,TGTGCCAGCAGTGAATATCTCGCGGGGATATACGAGCAGTACTTC
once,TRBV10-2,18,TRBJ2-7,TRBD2,CASSESKGLAGARYEQYF,TGCGCCAGCAGTGAGTCCAAAGGACTAGCGGGAGCTCGGTACGAGCAGTACTTC